The clone carrying this T cell receptor (beta chain) was observed once. The data were obtained in a study of shared T cell receptors in the human thymus. Here immunoSEQ multiplex PCR was the method, and the copy in TCRdb shows in-frame clones only, minus some. The sample has about 540,000 clones; around three quarters are singletons. The sample also formed part of further work on human thymus T cells. That publication notes: Related reports documented highly overlapping thymic repertoires among unrelated individuals.

Source material: thymocytes. The clonotype was recovered from a boy younger than two with a congenital heart defect.

This CDR3 is CASSFGGAHEQYF. The DNA of the CDR3 is TGTGCCAGCAGTTTCGGGGGAGCCCACGAGCAGTACTTC. The chain is built from TRBV28 and TRBJ2-7; TRBD2 is a possible D gene (6 bases). CDR1 is MDHEN, CDR2 SYDVKM, per germline. V lost 3 bases to trimming and J lost 5 bases, with 11 bases between them. The CDR3 runs to 13 residues.